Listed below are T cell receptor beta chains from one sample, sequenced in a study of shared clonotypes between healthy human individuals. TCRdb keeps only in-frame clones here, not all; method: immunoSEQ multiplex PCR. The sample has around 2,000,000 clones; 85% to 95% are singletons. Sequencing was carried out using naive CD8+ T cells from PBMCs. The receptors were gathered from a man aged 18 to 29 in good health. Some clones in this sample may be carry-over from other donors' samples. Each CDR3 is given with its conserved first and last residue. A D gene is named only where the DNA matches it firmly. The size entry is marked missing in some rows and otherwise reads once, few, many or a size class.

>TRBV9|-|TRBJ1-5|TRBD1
CASSVDGTGNQPQHF
TGTGCCAGCAGCGTAGACGGGACAGGCAATCAGCCCCAGCATTTT
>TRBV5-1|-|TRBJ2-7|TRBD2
CASSLYQLAGDEQYF
TGCGCCAGCAGCTTGTATCAACTAGCGGGAGACGAGCAGTACTTC
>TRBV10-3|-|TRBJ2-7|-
CAIRVKDSYEQYF
TGTGCCATCAGGGTGAAGGACTCCTACGAGCAGTACTTC
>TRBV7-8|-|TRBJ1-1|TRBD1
CASSSPGQGTPEAFF
TGTGCCAGCAGCTCCCCTGGACAGGGTACGCCTGAAGCTTTCTTT
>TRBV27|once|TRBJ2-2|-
CASSPVSGPTGELFF
TGTGCCAGCAGTCCTGTCAGCGGGCCCACCGGGGAGCTGTTTTTT
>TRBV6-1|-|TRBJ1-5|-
CASSEEAESNQPQHF
TGTGCCAGCAGTGAAGAGGCGGAGAGCAATCAGCCCCAGCATTTT
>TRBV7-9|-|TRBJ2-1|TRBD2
CASSFGRGLAGEDRFF
TGTGCCAGCAGCTTTGGGAGGGGACTAGCGGGAGAAGATCGGTTCTTC
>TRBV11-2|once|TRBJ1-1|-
CASSFLTGPTEAFF
TGTGCCAGCAGCTTTCTTACAGGACCCACTGAAGCTTTCTTT
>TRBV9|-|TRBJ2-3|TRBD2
CASSAYSGRDTQYF
TGTGCCAGCAGCGCATATAGCGGGAGAGATACGCAGTATTTT
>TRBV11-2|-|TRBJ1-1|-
CASSIPPPWMGGTEAFF
TGTGCCAGCAGCATACCCCCCCCCTGGATGGGCGGCACTGAAGCTTTCTTT
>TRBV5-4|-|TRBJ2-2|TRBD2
CASSSSGSVTGELFF
TGTGCCAGCAGCTCTAGCGGGAGTGTAACCGGGGAGCTGTTTTTT
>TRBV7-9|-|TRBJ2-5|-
CASSPRSDWSQYF
TGTGCCAGCAGCCCCCGGAGTGATTGGTCCCAGTACTTC
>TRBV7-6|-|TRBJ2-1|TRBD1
CASSYRGLDNEQFF
TGTGCCAGCAGCTACAGGGGGCTCGACAATGAGCAGTTCTTC
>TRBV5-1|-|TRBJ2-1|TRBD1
CASSPRQGPNNEQFF
TGCGCCAGCAGCCCCAGACAGGGCCCGAACAATGAGCAGTTCTTC
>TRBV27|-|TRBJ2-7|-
CASSLIGTEEQYF
TGTGCCAGCAGTTTAATAGGGACTGAAGAGCAGTACTTC
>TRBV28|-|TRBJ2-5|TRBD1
CASSLPITGAETQYF
TGTGCCAGCAGTTTACCGATCACAGGGGCCGAGACCCAGTACTTC
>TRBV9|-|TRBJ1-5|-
CASSSVVLFARESNQPQHF
TGTGCCAGCAGCTCCGTAGTTTTATTCGCCAGGGAGAGCAATCAGCCCCAGCATTTT
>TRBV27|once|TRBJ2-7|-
CASSWGTLNNEQYF
TGTGCCAGCAGCTGGGGGACCTTGAACAACGAGCAGTACTTC
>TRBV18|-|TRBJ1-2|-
CASSSRDGYGYTF
TGTGCCAGCTCATCAAGGGACGGCTATGGCTACACCTTC
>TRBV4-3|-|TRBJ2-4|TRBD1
CASSQESLDRPMDIQYF
TGCGCCAGCAGCCAAGAGTCCTTGGACAGGCCCATGGACATTCAGTACTTC
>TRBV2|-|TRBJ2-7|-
CASSGLNLCEQYF
TGTGCCAGCAGTGGGCTAAACCTATGCGAGCAGTACTTC
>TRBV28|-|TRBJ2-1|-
CASTPVGDLLDEQFF
TGTGCCAGCACCCCAGTTGGGGACCTATTGGATGAGCAGTTCTTC
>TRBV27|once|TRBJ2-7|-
CASSLRYLGPYEQYF
TGTGCCAGCAGTTTACGCTACCTCGGGCCCTACGAGCAGTACTTC
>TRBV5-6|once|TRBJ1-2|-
CASSSDEVYGYTF
TGTGCCAGCAGCTCGGACGAAGTCTATGGCTACACCTTC
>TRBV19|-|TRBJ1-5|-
CASSTGTVSNQPQHF
TGTGCCAGTAGCACAGGGACGGTTAGCAATCAGCCCCAGCATTTT
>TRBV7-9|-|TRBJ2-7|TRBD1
CASSSPGQSSYEQYF
TGTGCCAGCAGCTCACCGGGACAGAGCTCCTACGAGCAGTACTTC
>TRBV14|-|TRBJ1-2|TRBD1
CASSPKPGQGPPNYGYTF
TGTGCCAGCAGCCCCAAACCCGGACAGGGGCCACCTAACTATGGCTACACCTTC
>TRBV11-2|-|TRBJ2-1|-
CASSTILLEQFF
TGTGCCAGCAGCACAATTCTACTTGAGCAGTTCTTC
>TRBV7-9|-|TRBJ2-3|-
CASSPTGEGEVPDTQYF
TGTGCCAGCAGCCCGACGGGTGAGGGTGAGGTTCCAGATACGCAGTATTTT
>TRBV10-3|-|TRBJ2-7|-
CAISEGGYSEQYF
TGTGCCATCAGTGAGGGGGGGTACTCCGAGCAGTACTTC
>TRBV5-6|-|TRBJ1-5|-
CASSLGGGTSNQPQHF
TGTGCCAGCAGCCTCGGTGGGGGGACCAGCAATCAGCCCCAGCATTTT